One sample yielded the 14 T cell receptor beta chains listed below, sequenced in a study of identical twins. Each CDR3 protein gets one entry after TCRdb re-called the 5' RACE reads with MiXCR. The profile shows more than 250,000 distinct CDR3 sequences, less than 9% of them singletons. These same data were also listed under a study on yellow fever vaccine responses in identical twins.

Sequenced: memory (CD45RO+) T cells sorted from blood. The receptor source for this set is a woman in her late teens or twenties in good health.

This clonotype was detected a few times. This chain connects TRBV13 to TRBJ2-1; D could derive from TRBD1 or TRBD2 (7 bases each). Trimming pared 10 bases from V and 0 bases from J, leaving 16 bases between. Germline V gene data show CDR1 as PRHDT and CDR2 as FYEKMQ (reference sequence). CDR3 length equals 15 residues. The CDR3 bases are TGTGCCACCACTCGGGGGGACAGCTCCTACAATGAGCAGTTCTTC. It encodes CATTRGDSSYNEQFF.

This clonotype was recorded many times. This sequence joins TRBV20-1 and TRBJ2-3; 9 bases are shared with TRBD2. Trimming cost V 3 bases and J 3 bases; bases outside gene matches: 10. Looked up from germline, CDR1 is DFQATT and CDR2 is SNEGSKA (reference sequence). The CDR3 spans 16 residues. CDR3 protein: CSASPKGGLATDTQYF. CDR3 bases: TGCAGTGCTAGCCCCAAGGGCGGACTAGCGACAGATACGCAGTATTTT.

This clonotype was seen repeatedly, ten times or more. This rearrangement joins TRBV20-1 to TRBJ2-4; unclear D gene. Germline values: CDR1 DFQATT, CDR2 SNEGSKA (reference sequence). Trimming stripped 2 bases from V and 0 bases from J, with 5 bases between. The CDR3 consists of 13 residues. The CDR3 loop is CSARLLAKNIQYF. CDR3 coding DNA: TGCAGTGCTAGATTGCTAGCCAAAAACATTCAGTACTTC.

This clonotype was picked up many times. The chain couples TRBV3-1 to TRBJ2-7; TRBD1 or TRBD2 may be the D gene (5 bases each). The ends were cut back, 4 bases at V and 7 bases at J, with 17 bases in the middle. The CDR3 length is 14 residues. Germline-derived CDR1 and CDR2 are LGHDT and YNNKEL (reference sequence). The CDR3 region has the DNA TGTGCCAGCAGCCGAAACAGGAGTCCGGGGGAGCAGTACGTC. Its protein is CASSRNRSPGEQYV.

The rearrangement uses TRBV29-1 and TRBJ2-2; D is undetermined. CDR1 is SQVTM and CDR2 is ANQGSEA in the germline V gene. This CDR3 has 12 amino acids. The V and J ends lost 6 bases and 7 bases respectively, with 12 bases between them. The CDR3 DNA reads TGCAGCGTCGTGAAGTGGAACGGGGAGCTGTTTTTT. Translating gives CSVVKWNGELFF.

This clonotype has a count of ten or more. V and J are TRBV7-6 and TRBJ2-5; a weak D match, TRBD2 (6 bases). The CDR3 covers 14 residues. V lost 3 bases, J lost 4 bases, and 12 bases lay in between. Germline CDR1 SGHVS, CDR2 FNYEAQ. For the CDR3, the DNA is TGTGCCAGCAGCTTGTCGGGGGTAGGAGAGACCCAGTACTTC. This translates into CASSLSGVGETQYF.

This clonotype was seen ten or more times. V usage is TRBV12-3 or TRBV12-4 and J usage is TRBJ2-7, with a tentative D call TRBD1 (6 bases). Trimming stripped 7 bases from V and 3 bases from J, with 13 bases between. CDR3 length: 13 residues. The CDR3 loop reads CASTTGQSYEQYF. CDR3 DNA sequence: TGTGCCAGCACCACCGGACAGAGCTACGAGCAGTACTTC.

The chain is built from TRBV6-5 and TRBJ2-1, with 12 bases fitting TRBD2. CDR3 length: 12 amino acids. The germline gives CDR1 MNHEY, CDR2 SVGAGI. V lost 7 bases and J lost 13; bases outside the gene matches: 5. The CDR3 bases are TGTGCCAGCAATCTAGCGGGAGGGTCTCAGTTCTTC. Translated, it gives CASNLAGGSQFF.

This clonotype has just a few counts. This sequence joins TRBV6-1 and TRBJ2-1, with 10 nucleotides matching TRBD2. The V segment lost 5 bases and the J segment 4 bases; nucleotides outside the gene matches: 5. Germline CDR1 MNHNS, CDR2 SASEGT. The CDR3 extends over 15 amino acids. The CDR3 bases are TGTGCCAGCAGTAGGAGCGGGAGGGATTACAATGAGCAGTTCTTC. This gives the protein CASSRSGRDYNEQFF.

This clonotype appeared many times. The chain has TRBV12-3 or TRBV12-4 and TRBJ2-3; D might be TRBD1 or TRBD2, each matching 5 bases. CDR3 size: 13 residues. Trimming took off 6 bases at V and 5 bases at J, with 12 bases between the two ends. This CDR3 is CASRLGPKDTQYF. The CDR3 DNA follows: TGTGCCAGCAGACTGGGACCGAAAGATACGCAGTATTTT.

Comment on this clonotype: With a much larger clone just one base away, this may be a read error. CDR3 nucleotides: TGTGCCATCAGCTCCTGGACAGTTTCCTACGAGCAGTACGTC. Encoded protein: CAISSWTVSYEQYV. V usage is TRBV5-5 and J usage is TRBJ2-7; D may be TRBD1 (6 bases). Germline values: CDR1 SGHKS, CDR2 YYEKEE (reference sequence). CDR3 size: 14 residues.

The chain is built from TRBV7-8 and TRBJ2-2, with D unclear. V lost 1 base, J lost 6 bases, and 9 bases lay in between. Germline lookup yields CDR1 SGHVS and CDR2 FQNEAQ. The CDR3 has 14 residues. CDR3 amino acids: CASSLDGVPGELFF. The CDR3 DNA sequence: TGTGCCAGCAGCTTAGATGGGGTCCCCGGGGAGCTGTTTTTT.

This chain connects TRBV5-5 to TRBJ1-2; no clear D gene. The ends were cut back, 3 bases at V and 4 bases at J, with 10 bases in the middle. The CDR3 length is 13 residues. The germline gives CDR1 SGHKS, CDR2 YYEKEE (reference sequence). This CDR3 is CASSSDWFYGYTF. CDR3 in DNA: TGTGCCAGCAGCTCTGACTGGTTCTATGGCTACACCTTC.

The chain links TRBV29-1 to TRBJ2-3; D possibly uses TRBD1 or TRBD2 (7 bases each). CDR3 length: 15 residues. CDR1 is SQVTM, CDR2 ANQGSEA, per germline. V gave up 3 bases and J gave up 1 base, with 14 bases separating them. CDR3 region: CSVERQGGGTDTQYF. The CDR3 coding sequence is TGCAGCGTTGAGCGGCAGGGGGGGGGCACAGATACGCAGTATTTT.